The 9 T cell receptor beta chains below were found in one sample sequenced in a study of cytomegalovirus exposure and HLA in healthy donors. PCR primers comprised 60 Vbeta and 13 Jbeta primers. TCRdb keeps only in-frame clones here, not all; method: immunoSEQ multiplex PCR. The profile shows 140,000 to 150,000 clones, 75% to 80% of them singletons. The sequenced sample consisted of PBMCs. The receptors originated from a male donor in good health and CMV-seronegative.

The rearrangement links TRBV5-1 to TRBJ2-2; 9 nucleotides align to TRBD2. The CDR3 extends over 17 amino acids. The trim removed 1 base at V and 1 base at J, leaving 5 bases unmatched. Looked up from germline, CDR1 is SGHRS and CDR2 is YFSETQ. The CDR3 sequence: CASSLLSGSGNTGELFF. The DNA of the CDR3 is TGCGCCAGCAGCTTGCTTAGCGGGAGTGGGAACACCGGGGAGCTGTTTTTT.

The V and J genes are TRBV29-1 and TRBJ1-4, with D possibly TRBD1 on 5 matching bases. Trimming left V 7 bases short and J 8 bases short, with 17 bases between. The CDR3 loop spans 13 amino acids. Germline values: CDR1 SQVTM, CDR2 ANQGSEA. CDR3 nucleotide sequence: TGCAGCGCCCGAGACGGGGGAGGGGAAAAACTGTTTTTT. It encodes CSARDGGGEKLFF.

The J gene is TRBJ1-5, the V gene TRBV28; TRBD1 is a possible D gene (6 bases). Deletions cut 3 bases from V and 0 bases from J, with 18 bases between. Germline V lookup: CDR1 MDHEN, CDR2 SYDVKM. This CDR3 has 18 amino acids. The CDR3 nucleotides read TGTGCCAGCAGTTTCAGGGGCCCAACCCCTAATAGCAATCAGCCCCAGCATTTT. Encoded protein: CASSFRGPTPNSNQPQHF.

The chain combines TRBV30 with TRBJ2-2, with D uncertain. V was shortened by 3 bases and J by 6 bases, with 11 bases between the two germline ends. Germline V CDR1 and CDR2: GTSNPN, SVGIG (reference sequence). CDR3 length: 13 residues. CDR3 loop: CAWSPLEAGELFF. The DNA of the CDR3 is TGTGCCTGGAGCCCCCTTGAGGCCGGGGAGCTGTTTTTT.

Only a few counts were recorded for this clone. This chain joins TRBV5-6 and TRBJ1-1, with D possibly matching TRBD1 (6 bases). There are 13 residues in the CDR3. The germline CDR1 and CDR2 sequences are SGHDT and YYEEEE. The V end lost 5 bases, the J end lost 1 base, and 9 bases lay between the germline ends. As DNA, the CDR3 is TGTGCCAGCAGGGGGGCATGGAACACTGAAGCTTTCTTT. Residues: CASRGAWNTEAFF.

The chain couples TRBV4-2 to TRBJ2-1, with 10 bases lining up with TRBD2. V shed 0 bases and J 4 bases; nucleotides not matched to a gene: 9. Germline V gene lookup returns CDR1 LGHNA and CDR2 YNFKEQ. CDR3 length: 18 amino acids. This chain's CDR3 is CASSQDSSGSGIYNEQFF. In DNA form, the CDR3 reads TGTGCCAGCAGCCAAGACTCTAGCGGGAGCGGGATTTACAATGAGCAGTTCTTC.

With respect to this clone: Other DNA sequences in this specimen translate into the identical CDR3. The chain combines TRBV7-6 with TRBJ1-5; D is ambiguous. CDR1 and CDR2 (germline): SGHVS, FNYEAQ. Trimming removed 2 bases from V and 4 bases from J, with 6 bases in between. This CDR3 region has 13 residues. DNA for the CDR3: TGTGCCAGCAGCTTATCCCTAAATCAGCCCCAGCATTTT. Its translation: CASSLSLNQPQHF.

About this clone: Distinct nucleotide sequences in the sample also encode this CDR3. The chain combines TRBV5-1 with TRBJ2-2; 8 positions match TRBD1. The V gene end was trimmed by 3 bases and the J gene end by 2 bases; junction bases not matched to a gene: 24. The CDR3 totals 22 residues. CDR1 is SGHRS, CDR2 YFSETQ, per germline. CDR3 coding DNA: TGCGCCAGCAGCTCCTTTCCCCAGACAGGGGTTTTTCGAGCCGTTAACACCGGGGAGCTGTTTTTT. Translated: CASSSFPQTGVFRAVNTGELFF.

The rearrangement joins TRBV5-4 to TRBJ1-2; perhaps TRBD1 as D (6 bases). Deletions cut 4 bases from V and 6 bases from J, with 13 bases between. This CDR3 comprises 13 residues. Germline V lookup: CDR1 SGHNT, CDR2 YYREEE (reference sequence). Here the CDR3 DNA reads TGTGCCAGCAGCCGGACAGACATAGATGGCTACACCTTC. Amino acid sequence: CASSRTDIDGYTF.